Following are 7 T cell receptor beta chains from one sample sequenced in a study of CD8 T cells in ankylosing spondylitis (dated by TCRdb to about 2017). No antigens are known for them. Library preparation employed 5' RACE. Sequencing relied on an Illumina HiSeq 2500. TCRdb reprocessed the public reads (quality trimming at Q25 with fastp, clone calling with MiXCR) and kept in-frame beta chains. Merged by CDR3 protein, the rows form single entries marked with the most common genes and DNA. This sample gives approximately 400,000 distinct CDR3 sequences in total; more than 25% of them show up just once. Roughly 0.9% of the sample rests with the top ten. Study-wide findings and limitations: Blood from ankylosing spondylitis patients appeared to be characterized by a TCR beta motif made up of about 8 highly homologous amino acid variants.

The sequenced sample was blood, either unsorted or a sorted T cell fraction (not recorded which). Receptors originate from a male donor with ankylosing spondylitis.

This clonotype came up a few times. The chain links TRBV11-2 to TRBJ2-3; 14 nucleotides match TRBD2. The V segment lost 1 base and the J segment 2 bases; nucleotides outside the gene matches: 5. CDR1 is SGHAT, CDR2 FQNNGV, per germline. The CDR3 consists of 18 residues. CDR3 amino acids: CASSLVGTSGSHTDTQYF. The CDR3 coding sequence is TGTGCCAGCAGCTTAGTGGGGACTAGCGGGAGCCACACAGATACGCAGTATTTT.

This clonotype was picked up many times. The V and J genes are TRBV5-1 and TRBJ1-1; 9 positions match TRBD1. The CDR3 loop spans 17 amino acids. In germline, CDR1 is SGHRS, CDR2 YFSETQ. Germline trimming cut 0 bases from V and 1 base from J; bases unmatched to any gene: 7. The CDR3, as DNA: TGCGCCAGCAGCTTGGCCTTCGGACAGGGGCAGAACACTGAAGCTTTCTTT. It encodes CASSLAFGQGQNTEAFF.

The V gene is TRBV24-1, the J gene TRBJ2-3; D gene unclear. V shed 4 bases and J shed 7 bases, with 11 bases lying between them. Germline CDR1 and CDR2: KGHDR and SFDVKD. This CDR3 has 13 residues. CDR3 protein: CATSDPLPNTQYF. The CDR3 coding sequence is TGTGCCACCAGTGACCCCTTACCAAATACGCAGTATTTT.

The chain recombines TRBV15 with TRBJ2-5, with D tentatively TRBD2 (6 bases). The CDR3 loop spans 17 amino acids. Germline V gene data show CDR1 as LNHNV and CDR2 as YYDKDF (reference sequence). Trimming shortened V by 0 bases and J by 1 base, and 15 bases separated the two germline ends. CDR3 coding DNA: TGTGCCACCAGCAGAGATTCGCGGGGAACCTTCCAAGAGACCCAGTACTTC. This sequence encodes CATSRDSRGTFQETQYF.

This clonotype has a handful of counts. The chain's CDR3 is CASSDWNRDPRGTQYF. As DNA, the CDR3 is TGTGCCAGCAGTGACTGGAACCGGGACCCTCGGGGTACGCAGTATTTT. The gene calls are TRBV6-4 and TRBJ2-3, with D perhaps TRBD1 or TRBD2 (5 bases each). From germline, CDR1 is MRHNA and CDR2 SNTAGT. Trimming removed 1 base at V and 8 bases at J, with 19 bases between. The CDR3 loop spans 16 amino acids.

This chain connects TRBV24-1 to TRBJ2-5, with a tentative D call TRBD1 (6 bases). The germline CDR1 and CDR2 sequences are KGHDR and SFDVKD. The CDR3 is 18 residues long. The ends were cut back, 4 bases at V and 7 bases at J, with 27 bases in the middle. The CDR3 bases are TGTGCCACCAGTGACCCTCCCTCCCCGGGACACCGGCCAGGGACCCAGTACTTC. This sequence encodes CATSDPPSPGHRPGTQYF.

The chain joins TRBV7-9 to TRBJ2-7, with D possibly being TRBD2 (5 bases). CDR1 SEHNR and CDR2 FQNEAQ come from the germline V gene (reference sequence). This CDR3 is built from 12 residues. V lost 1 base and J 9 bases, leaving 10 bases between the germline ends. CDR3 sequence reads: CASSLVGAGQYF. The CDR3 coding sequence is TGTGCCAGCAGCTTAGTGGGTGCGGGGCAGTACTTC.